What follows are 26 T cell receptor beta chains derived from one specimen sequenced in a study of blood T cell repertoires in COVID-19. The protocol was immunoSEQ multiplex PCR, while the TCRdb copy is restricted to in-frame clones and leaves out a portion. Seen here are 250,000 or so clones, about 89% observed once, and the top ten hold over 7.5%. Sequencing input: PBMCs or T cells enriched from blood (not recorded which). All receptors derive from a man aged 35-49 years who had recovered from COVID-19.

V usage is TRBV19 and J usage is TRBJ1-2; D gene uncertain. Trimming removed 4 bases from V and 0 bases from J, with 12 bases in between. Germline CDR1 reads LNHDA; CDR2 reads SQIVND (reference sequence). The CDR3 runs 15 residues. The CDR3 spells CASSNLPNANYGYTF. The CDR3 DNA reads TGTGCCAGTAGTAATCTCCCTAACGCTAACTATGGCTACACCTTC. Supplemented by reference TRBV19 and TRBJ1-2, the full variable domain reads DGGITQSPKYLFRKEGQNVTLSCEQNLNHDAMYWYRQDPGQGLRLIYYSQIVNDFQKGDIAEGYSVSREKKESFPLTVTSAQKNPTAFYLCASSNLPNANYGYTFGSGTRLTVV.

The V and J genes are TRBV27 and TRBJ2-5; tentatively, D is TRBD2 (5 bases). CDR1 is MNHEY, CDR2 SMNVEV, per germline (reference sequence). The CDR3 runs to 17 residues. V lost 5 bases to trimming and J lost 0 bases, with 19 bases between them. CDR3 in DNA: TGTGCCAGCAGTCCGTTTAATTGGAGAGGGTACCAAGAGACCCAGTACTTC. It specifies CASSPFNWRGYQETQYF.

The V gene is TRBV7-3, the J gene TRBJ2-7, with TRBD1 matching over 8 bases. CDR1 and CDR2 from the germline V gene are SGHTA and FQGTGA. This CDR3 region has 17 residues. V trimming: 1 base; J trimming: 4 bases; junction bases outside the gene matches: 12. DNA of the CDR3: TGTGCCAGCAGCTTAAATTCCCTGACAGGGGCTTCGTACGAGCAGTACTTC. Its translation is CASSLNSLTGASYEQYF.

The rearrangement uses TRBV7-2 and TRBJ2-4, with 8 bases fitting TRBD2. This CDR3 comprises 14 residues. V lost 10 bases and J lost 1; bases outside the gene matches: 6. Germline V gene data show CDR1 as SGHTA and CDR2 as FQGNSA. In nucleotides, the CDR3 is TGTGCCACCGCTACGGGGGGGGCCAAAAACATTCAGTACTTC. It encodes CATATGGAKNIQYF.

This clone was counted once. V usage is TRBV19 and J usage is TRBJ1-3; 8 nucleotides line up with TRBD1. Looked up from germline, CDR1 is LNHDA and CDR2 is SQIVND (reference sequence). This CDR3 spans 17 amino acids. With 4 bases clipped from V and 3 bases from J, the junction kept 11 bases outside the gene matches. The CDR3 sequence is CASSTTSRGPYGNTIYF. The CDR3 region has the DNA TGTGCCAGTAGTACTACAAGCAGGGGGCCGTATGGAAACACCATATATTTT.

V is TRBV10-2 and J is TRBJ1-1; D possibly corresponds to TRBD1 (5 bases). V lost 1 base and J lost 11, with 14 bases in between. The CDR3 is 13 amino acids. Germline V CDR1 and CDR2: WSHSY, SAAADI. The CDR3 spells CASSEFADRYAFF. As DNA, the CDR3 is TGCGCCAGCAGTGAGTTTGCAGACAGATACGCTTTCTTT.

This clone has a single count. The J gene is TRBJ1-5, the V gene TRBV10-2; 7 bases are shared with TRBD1. The CDR3 covers 14 residues. The germline CDR1 and CDR2 sequences are WSHSY and SAAADI. The junction had 2 bases not matched to a gene; V was cut back by 6 bases and J by 0 bases. CDR3 residues: CASRGQNSNQPQHF. In nucleotides, the CDR3 is TGCGCCAGCAGGGGACAGAATAGCAATCAGCCCCAGCATTTT.

CDR3 DNA: TGTGCCAGCAGCGTAGCGTACGGGGGCAATGAGCAGTTCTTC. Its protein is CASSVAYGGNEQFF. The chain has TRBV9 and TRBJ2-1, with D perhaps matching TRBD2 (6 bases). The V gene's germline CDR1 is SGDLS and CDR2 YYNGEE. Trimming took off 0 bases at V and 6 bases at J, with 10 bases between the two ends. This CDR3 has 14 amino acids.

V is TRBV9 and J is TRBJ2-2; 10 nucleotides align to TRBD2. The germline V gene encodes CDR1 SGDLS and CDR2 YYNGEE. V trimming: 6 bases; J trimming: 1 base; junction bases outside the gene matches: 6. The CDR3 consists of 16 residues. The DNA for the CDR3 is TGTGCCAGCACCCGGACTAGCGGCAAGAACACCGGGGAGCTGTTTTTT. This sequence encodes CASTRTSGKNTGELFF.

This clone occurred once. The chain employs TRBV28 and TRBJ2-3; the D gene is possibly TRBD2 (6 bases). Trimming left V 6 bases short and J 0 bases short, with 22 bases between. Per the germline V gene, CDR1 is MDHEN and CDR2 is SYDVKM. The CDR3 consists of 18 residues. CDR3 bases: TGTGCCAGCAGAGATAATAGCGGACCGTTGTCTAGCACAGATACGCAGTATTTT. Its translation: CASRDNSGPLSSTDTQYF. Supplemented by reference TRBV28 and TRBJ2-3, the full variable domain reads DVKVTQSSRYLVKRTGEKVFLECVQDMDHENMFWYRQDPGLGLRLIYFSYDVKMKEKGDIPEGYSVSREKKERFSLILESASTNQTSMYLCASRDNSGPLSSTDTQYFGPGTRLTVL.

The chain has TRBV27 and TRBJ2-7; D gene uncertain. Germline-derived CDR1 and CDR2 are MNHEY and SMNVEV (reference sequence). V dropped 2 bases and J dropped 3 bases, with 14 bases sitting between them. There are 15 residues in the CDR3. The CDR3 here is CASSLVVGRYYEQYF. CDR3 sequence (DNA): TGTGCCAGCAGTTTAGTAGTTGGCAGGTACTACGAGCAGTACTTC.

This chain connects TRBV11-3 to TRBJ1-6; 7 bases fit TRBD1. The V gene's germline CDR1 is SGHNT and CDR2 YENEEA. V lost 0 bases, J lost 8 bases, and 7 bases stayed unmatched. The CDR3 contains 16 residues. The CDR3 reads CASSLDHWDSDSPLHF. The DNA for the CDR3 is TGTGCCAGCAGCTTAGACCACTGGGACAGCGATTCACCCCTCCACTTT.

V is TRBV7-6 and J is TRBJ1-1, with D possibly TRBD1 on 5 matching bases. V was shortened by 2 bases and J by 1 base, with 11 bases between the two germline ends. The germline gives CDR1 SGHVS, CDR2 FNYEAQ. The CDR3 totals 15 residues. The CDR3 is CASSLIFGGNTEAFF. DNA for the CDR3: TGTGCCAGCAGCTTAATATTCGGGGGGAACACTGAAGCTTTCTTT.

The V gene is TRBV28, the J gene TRBJ1-2; D is possibly TRBD1 (5 bases). From germline, CDR1 is MDHEN and CDR2 SYDVKM. Trimming left V 2 bases short and J 6 bases short, with 25 bases between. This CDR3 has 18 residues. CDR3 in amino acids: CASSLDSFRRAGEDGYTF. The CDR3 nucleotides are TGTGCCAGCAGTTTAGATTCATTTCGGAGAGCGGGGGAGGATGGCTACACCTTC.

CDR3 protein: CASSARGYTEAFF. Here the CDR3 DNA reads TGTGCCAGCTCGGCCCGGGGGTACACTGAAGCTTTCTTT. The V call is TRBV19, the J call TRBJ1-1; maybe TRBD1 (5 bases). CDR1 is LNHDA and CDR2 is SQIVND in the germline V gene (reference sequence). Trimming pared 9 bases from V and 3 bases from J, leaving 14 bases between. This CDR3 region has 13 residues.

The CDR3 DNA reads TGTGCCAGCAGCCAGACTTGGGTCGCGAACACCGGGGAGCTGTTTTTT. It translates to CASSQTWVANTGELFF. This chain uses TRBV7-3 with TRBJ2-2, with D hard to call. V was cut by 5 bases and J by 0 bases, with 13 bases left in between. Per the germline V gene, CDR1 is SGHTA and CDR2 is FQGTGA. This CDR3 has 16 amino acids.

This sequence joins TRBV7-6 and TRBJ1-3; possibly TRBD1 for D (6 bases). Trimming left V 4 bases short and J 0 bases short, with 10 bases between. Germline CDR1 reads SGHVS; CDR2 reads FNYEAQ. The CDR3 has 15 amino acids. The DNA for the CDR3 is TGTGCCAGCAGCTCCGGACAGCTCTCTGGAAACACCATATATTTT. Protein: CASSSGQLSGNTIYF.

The V gene is TRBV7-2, the J gene TRBJ2-7; 14 bases match TRBD2. The CDR3 is 15 amino acids. Germline V gene lookup returns CDR1 SGHTA and CDR2 FQGNSA. The V and J ends lost 5 bases and 4 bases, in that order; junction bases with no gene match: 4. The CDR3 DNA reads as TGTGCCAGCAGCGTAGGACTAGCGGGAGGTTACGAGCAGTACTTC. This encodes CASSVGLAGGYEQYF.

V and J are TRBV19 and TRBJ1-2, with D perhaps TRBD1 (5 bases). Germline CDR1 reads LNHDA; CDR2 reads SQIVND (reference sequence). Trimming shortened V by 6 bases and J by 2 bases, and 13 bases separated the two germline ends. The CDR3 loop spans 14 amino acids. The CDR3 DNA reads TGTGCCAGTAGAGCGACAGCCGTGAACTATGGCTACACCTTC. Encoded protein: CASRATAVNYGYTF.

The chain carries TRBV19 and TRBJ2-7; 8 bases match TRBD1. The V gene's germline CDR1 is LNHDA and CDR2 SQIVND (reference sequence). V dropped 5 bases and J dropped 6; count of bases not matched to a gene: 9. This CDR3 contains 14 residues. CDR3 coding DNA: TGTGCCAGTAGTGTGACAGGGGCGGTTGGCGAGCAGTACTTC. Translation: CASSVTGAVGEQYF.

The V call is TRBV7-9, the J call TRBJ2-4, with TRBD1 identical over 8 bases. CDR3 length: 16 amino acids. Unmatched junction bases numbered 8, after V lost 6 bases and J lost 1 base. Germline V gene sequence: CDR1 SEHNR, CDR2 FQNEAQ (reference sequence). CDR3 protein: CASRDNRGIAKNIQYF. The CDR3 DNA follows: TGTGCCAGCAGGGATAACAGGGGGATCGCCAAAAACATTCAGTACTTC.

This clone turned up a few times. V and J are TRBV6-5 and TRBJ2-7, with D possibly being TRBD2 (5 bases). The V gene's germline CDR1 is MNHEY and CDR2 SVGAGI. CDR3 size: 13 residues. Deletions cut 0 bases from V and 7 bases from J, with 10 bases between. CDR3 sequence (DNA): TGTGCCAGCAGTTACTCGAGGGTGGTAGAGCAGTACTTC. This encodes CASSYSRVVEQYF.

The CDR3 loop is CASSQRPGLAVTGEQFF. The CDR3 region has the DNA TGTGCCAGCAGCCAACGCCCGGGACTAGCGGTCACCGGTGAGCAGTTCTTC. The genes are TRBV3-1 (or the pseudogene TRBV3-2) and TRBJ2-1; 11 bases match TRBD2. Germline CDR1 reads LGHDT; CDR2 reads YNNKEL (reference sequence). The CDR3 consists of 17 residues. Trimming removed 2 bases from V and 9 bases from J; junction bases left unmatched: 12.

The V and J genes are TRBV27 and TRBJ2-7, with D maybe TRBD1 (6 bases). The CDR3 is 15 amino acids. Germline V gives CDR1 MNHEY, CDR2 SMNVEV (reference sequence). The V end lost 4 bases, the J end lost 6 bases, and 19 bases lay between the germline ends. In DNA, the CDR3 is TGTGCCAGCAGTTCACAGGGTCTCCTATTGGGCGAGCAGTACTTC. Encoded protein: CASSSQGLLLGEQYF.

In this sample, this clone turned up a few times. The chain uses TRBV7-9 and TRBJ2-1; TRBD1 might be the D (6 bases). V dropped 5 bases and J dropped 12 bases, with 32 bases sitting between them. The germline CDR1 and CDR2 sequences are SEHNR and FQNEAQ (reference sequence). The CDR3 loop spans 18 amino acids. The CDR3, as DNA: TGTGCCAGCAGCAGCCAACCAGGGGACGCCACCCGGACGCCCGGGCAGTTCTTC. Protein product: CASSSQPGDATRTPGQFF.

There are many counts of this clone. This chain connects TRBV5-1 to TRBJ1-2; a possible D gene is TRBD1 (5 bases). Germline V gives CDR1 SGHRS, CDR2 YFSETQ. The CDR3 covers 17 residues. V lost 3 bases and J lost 3, with 21 bases in between. The CDR3 nucleotides read TGCGCCAGCAGCTCCCGGCAGGGTCAGGATTTCGACTATGGCTACACCTTC. Protein: CASSSRQGQDFDYGYTF.